Listed here are 27 T cell receptor beta chains from one sample, sequenced in a study of CD8 T cells in ankylosing spondylitis. Using its own MiXCR run on the 5' RACE reads, TCRdb lists one record per CDR3 protein. This sample carries about 35,000 distinct CDR3 sequences, around a tenth of them seen once, and the ten largest clones take approximately 16%. The material sequenced was blood, either unsorted or a sorted T cell fraction (not recorded which). These TCRs come from a male donor with ankylosing spondylitis or in good health (not recorded which).

This clonotype was observed at least ten times. The junction does not match germline at one end; this may be a read error. This chain links TRBV7-7 with TRBJ2-2; 7 bases are a match to TRBD1. Germline CDR1 SSHAT, CDR2 FNYEAQ (reference sequence). The CDR3 consists of 14 residues. CDR3 loop: CASSRDRSTGELFF. The CDR3 region has the DNA TGTGCTAGCAGCCGGGACAGAAGCACCGGGGAGCTGTTTTTT.

There are many counts of this clonotype. This chain joins TRBV11-1 and TRBJ2-3; tentative D call: TRBD1 (6 bases). CDR1 and CDR2 from the germline V gene are SGHAT and FQDESV (reference sequence). The germline V and J ends were trimmed by 1 base and 10 bases, with 12 bases remaining between them. The CDR3 spans 13 residues. Here the CDR3 DNA reads TGTGCCAGCAGCTTAGTAGAGGGGGTTTCGCAGTATTTT. Its protein product is CASSLVEGVSQYF. The whole variable domain, filled in from reference TRBV11-1 and TRBJ2-3, reads EAEVAQSPRYKITEKSQAVAFWCDPISGHATLYWYRQILGQGPELLVQFQDESVVDDSQLPKDRFSAERLKGVDSTLKIQPAELGDSAMYLCASSLVEGVSQYFGPGTRLTVL.

This clonotype was counted ten times or more. CDR3 DNA: TGCAGTGCTAGAGATCTCGGTAGCGGGGTTAATGAGCAGTTCTTC. It translates to CSARDLGSGVNEQFF. The rearrangement links TRBV20-1 to TRBJ2-1, with 8 bases that match TRBD2. Germline loops: CDR1 DFQATT, CDR2 SNEGSKA (reference sequence). The CDR3 has 15 amino acids. With V trimmed by 0 bases and J by 7 bases, 8 bases remained unmatched.

This clonotype has ten or more counts. This sequence joins TRBV7-9 and TRBJ2-5; D might be TRBD2 (5 bases). Per germline, CDR1 SEHNR and CDR2 FQNEAQ (reference sequence). Between the trimmed V and J ends, which lost 8 bases and 3 bases, there was a span of 19 bases. The CDR3 contains 15 residues. DNA of the CDR3: TGTGCCAGCGGTCGGACTCCAACGCTTGAAGAGACCCAGTACTTC. It codes for CASGRTPTLEETQYF.

This clonotype was seen many times. CDR3: CASRNRDSYNEQFF. The CDR3 coding sequence is TGTGCCAGCAGAAACAGGGACTCCTACAATGAGCAGTTCTTC. V and J are TRBV11-2 and TRBJ2-1; D is possibly TRBD1 (6 bases). This CDR3 is built from 14 residues. In germline, CDR1 is SGHAT, CDR2 FQNNGV. Trimming left V 6 bases short and J 0 bases short, with 9 bases between.

This clonotype has at least ten counts. The rearrangement links TRBV12-3 or TRBV12-4 to TRBJ2-5, with D perhaps TRBD1 (7 bases). The CDR3 consists of 13 residues. Trimming cost V 3 bases and J 5 bases, with 10 bases left between them. CDR3 protein: CASSLEGAETQYF. The DNA for the CDR3 is TGTGCCAGCAGTTTGGAGGGGGCGGAGACCCAGTACTTC.

This clonotype was seen repeatedly, ten times or more. The chain recombines TRBV9 with TRBJ1-2; D is unresolved. CDR1 and CDR2 from the germline V gene are SGDLS and YYNGEE. V lost 2 bases and J 6 bases, leaving 14 bases between the germline ends. This CDR3 has 14 amino acids. For the CDR3, the DNA is TGTGCCAGCAGCGTTGGCAGATCTATAGATGGCTACACCTTC. Translating gives CASSVGRSIDGYTF.

The chain has TRBV6-5 and TRBJ2-5, with 9 bases identical to TRBD2. Per germline, CDR1 MNHEY and CDR2 SVGAGI. With 6 bases clipped from V and 5 bases from J, the junction kept 1 base outside the gene matches. This CDR3 spans 12 amino acids. The CDR3 here is CASSTSGETQYF. Here the CDR3 DNA reads TGTGCCAGCAGCACTAGCGGGGAGACCCAGTACTTC.

This clonotype was observed many times. V is TRBV3-1 and J is TRBJ2-5; perhaps TRBD2 as D (5 bases). Germline loops: CDR1 LGHDT, CDR2 YNNKEL (reference sequence). The CDR3 has 15 residues. Trimming pared 1 base from V and 2 bases from J, leaving 11 bases between. CDR3 in amino acids: CASSQGTRPQETQYF. The CDR3 DNA reads as TGTGCCAGCAGCCAAGGGACTCGACCGCAAGAGACCCAGTACTTC.

This clonotype showed up many times. This sequence joins TRBV18 and TRBJ2-7, with D perhaps TRBD2 (5 bases). Germline V lookup: CDR1 KGHSH, CDR2 LQKENI. The CDR3 is 15 residues long. V was pared by 5 bases and J by 0 bases, with 14 bases between. Here the CDR3 DNA reads TGTGCCAGCTCATCATCGACGGGGAGCTCCTACGAGCAGTACTTC. As protein: CASSSSTGSSYEQYF.

This clonotype was seen at least ten times. The J gene is TRBJ2-7, the V gene TRBV29-1; TRBD1 is a possible D gene (5 bases). Germline CDR1 reads SQVTM; CDR2 reads ANQGSEA. V lost 4 bases and J lost 3, with 7 bases in between. The CDR3 has 11 residues. CDR3 amino acids: CSVGGYYEQYF. The CDR3 nucleotides are TGCAGCGTTGGGGGCTACTACGAGCAGTACTTC.

This clonotype has at least ten counts. This chain uses TRBV7-2 with TRBJ2-2; possible D gene TRBD2, 5 bases. V lost 5 bases and J lost 6, with 16 bases in between. The CDR3 is made up of 15 amino acids. Germline assignment: CDR1 SGHTA and CDR2 FQGNSA. The CDR3 is CASSPQLRAAGELFF. CDR3 nucleotides: TGTGCCAGCAGCCCGCAGCTGAGAGCGGCCGGGGAGCTGTTTTTT.

Ten or more counts support this clonotype. The chain combines TRBV29-1 with TRBJ2-7; 9 bases agree with TRBD1. CDR3 size: 12 residues. Germline loops: CDR1 SQVTM, CDR2 ANQGSEA. Trimming removed 3 bases from V and 5 bases from J; junction bases left unmatched: 2. The CDR3 spells CSVEDRGHEQYF. The CDR3 DNA is TGCAGCGTTGAGGACAGGGGCCACGAGCAGTACTTC.

This clonotype was observed once. The chain employs TRBV13 and TRBJ2-1, with D maybe TRBD1 (6 bases). V was clipped by 7 bases and J by 6 bases, with 16 bases between them. This CDR3 is built from 14 residues. Germline V gives CDR1 PRHDT, CDR2 FYEKMQ (reference sequence). The CDR3 reads CASTNWDTRNEQFF. CDR3 coding DNA: TGTGCCAGCACCAACTGGGACACCCGCAATGAGCAGTTCTTC.

In this sample, this clonotype turned up many times. The chain employs TRBV12-3 or TRBV12-4 and TRBJ2-7; D might be TRBD1 (6 bases). V lost 6 bases and J 2 bases, leaving 17 bases between the germline ends. CDR3 length: 15 residues. CDR3 loop: CASSPNRDPPYEQYF. In DNA form, the CDR3 reads TGTGCCAGCAGCCCAAACAGGGATCCTCCCTACGAGCAGTACTTC.

This clonotype has a count of ten or more. The chain employs TRBV27 and TRBJ1-5, with D unclear. Trimming left V 2 bases short and J 11 bases short, with 19 bases between. Germline loops: CDR1 MNHEY, CDR2 SMNVEV (reference sequence). This CDR3 is 15 amino acids long. CDR3: CASSLGPLHPAAQHF. CDR3 nucleotide sequence: TGTGCCAGCAGTTTAGGGCCCCTCCACCCGGCAGCCCAGCATTTT.

There are a few counts of this clonotype. The chain combines TRBV19 with TRBJ2-1; D unclear. Trimming shortened V by 3 bases and J by 9 bases, and 6 bases separated the two germline ends. The CDR3 has 11 amino acids. CDR1 is LNHDA and CDR2 is SQIVND in the germline V gene (reference sequence). In nucleotides, the CDR3 is TGTGCCAGTAGTATCCTCACTGAGCAGTTCTTC. It specifies CASSILTEQFF.

This chain links TRBV14 with TRBJ2-7; tentatively, D is TRBD2 (5 bases). V dropped 6 bases and J dropped 2 bases, with 14 bases sitting between them. Looked up from germline, CDR1 is SGHDN and CDR2 is FVKESK. The CDR3 is 14 amino acids. CDR3 nucleotides: TGTGCCAGCAGATTCCTGTTCGGGGCCTACGAGCAGTACTTC. This sequence encodes CASRFLFGAYEQYF.

A word on this clonotype: The junction differs from germline at one of its ends, possibly a read error. The chain has TRBV3-1 and TRBJ2-1; 10 bases align to TRBD1. CDR3 length: 12 amino acids. Germline values: CDR1 LGHDT, CDR2 YNNKEL (reference sequence). The CDR3, as DNA: TGTGCCAGCAGCCAAACCGGGACAGGGGAAACCTTC. Its translation: CASSQTGTGETF.

The sample holds many counts of this clonotype. This sequence joins TRBV30 and TRBJ2-5, with a tentative D call TRBD2 (5 bases). V was pared by 5 bases and J by 2 bases, with 9 bases between. The length of the CDR3 is 12 residues. CDR1 and CDR2 from the germline V gene are GTSNPN and SVGIG (reference sequence). CDR3 protein: CAWGGGQETQYF. The CDR3 DNA reads TGTGCCTGGGGAGGAGGACAAGAGACCCAGTACTTC.

This clonotype was counted at least ten times. The V gene is TRBV6-1, the J gene TRBJ2-5; 11 bases are shared with TRBD2. The CDR3 has 15 residues. V shed 7 bases and J 2 bases; nucleotides not matched to a gene: 6. Per the germline V gene, CDR1 is MNHNS and CDR2 is SASEGT. This CDR3 is CASTLSGRGQETQYF. The DNA for the CDR3 is TGTGCCAGCACCCTTAGCGGGAGGGGTCAAGAGACCCAGTACTTC.

This clonotype was recorded at least ten times. This chain joins TRBV18 and TRBJ2-3, with D unclear. This CDR3 is 13 amino acids long. Germline CDR1 is KGHSH and CDR2 is LQKENI. V lost 2 bases and J lost 2, with 5 bases in between. The CDR3 sequence: CASSPRPTDTQYF. The CDR3 DNA follows: TGTGCCAGCTCACCAAGGCCCACAGATACGCAGTATTTT. Full variable domain (remainder filled in from reference TRBV18 and TRBJ2-3): NAGVMQNPRHLVRRRGQEARLRCSPMKGHSHVYWYRQLPEEGLKFMVYLQKENIIDESGMPKERFSAEFPKEGPSILRIQQVVRGDSAAYFCASSPRPTDTQYFGPGTRLTVL.

This clonotype has a count of ten or more. The rearrangement links TRBV9 to TRBJ2-1, with D unresolved. Trimming shortened V by 4 bases and J by 4 bases, and 18 bases separated the two germline ends. Germline CDR1 reads SGDLS; CDR2 reads YYNGEE. This CDR3 spans 16 amino acids. The CDR3 protein is CASSTPAVPNYNEQFF. As DNA, the CDR3 is TGTGCCAGCAGCACCCCCGCAGTACCAAATTACAATGAGCAGTTCTTC. Complete variable domain (other parts from reference TRBV9 and TRBJ2-1): DSGVTQTPKHLITATGQRVTLRCSPRSGDLSVYWYQQSLDQGLQFLIQYYNGEERAKGNILERFSAQQFPDLHSELNLSSLELGDSALYFCASSTPAVPNYNEQFFGPGTRLTVL.

This clonotype showed up many times. V and J are TRBV5-1 and TRBJ1-1; no firm D call. Germline V gives CDR1 SGHRS, CDR2 YFSETQ. With 4 bases removed from V and 1 base from J, the gap between germline ends came to 11 bases. This CDR3 is 14 amino acids long. This chain's CDR3 is CASSLSDPNTEAFF. CDR3 in DNA: TGCGCCAGCAGCCTTTCAGATCCGAACACTGAAGCTTTCTTT. Using reference TRBV5-1 and TRBJ1-1 for the parts outside the CDR3, the full variable domain is KAGVTQTPRYLIKTRGQQVTLSCSPISGHRSVSWYQQTPGQGLQFLFEYFSETQRNKGNFPGRFSGRQFSNSRSEMNVSTLELGDSALYLCASSLSDPNTEAFFGQGTRLTVV.

This clonotype was seen at least ten times. The CDR3 DNA reads as TGCAGTGCTAGAGTTGGGCTGGCCCCGGGGGAGACCCAGTACTTC. This translates into CSARVGLAPGETQYF. This chain uses TRBV20-1 with TRBJ2-5, with a weak D call TRBD2 (5 bases). This CDR3 is 15 amino acids long. Trimming took off 1 base at V and 5 bases at J, with 17 bases between the two ends. Looked up from germline, CDR1 is DFQATT and CDR2 is SNEGSKA (reference sequence).

There are many counts of this clonotype. The chain has TRBV7-3 and TRBJ2-5; D remains ambiguous. Germline-derived CDR1 and CDR2 are SGHTA and FQGTGA. This CDR3 has 15 residues. Between the trimmed V and J ends, which lost 2 bases and 0 bases, there was a span of 10 bases. The CDR3 sequence: CASSLGQAYQETQYF. CDR3 DNA sequence: TGTGCCAGCAGCTTAGGGCAGGCGTACCAAGAGACCCAGTACTTC. Drawing the rest from reference TRBV7-3 and TRBJ2-5, the complete variable domain is GAGVSQTPSNKVTEKGKYVELRCDPISGHTALYWYRQSLGQGPEFLIYFQGTGAADDSGLPNDRFFAVRPEGSVSTLKIQRTERGDSAVYLCASSLGQAYQETQYFGPGTRLLVL.

This clonotype was observed at least ten times. The chain links TRBV12-3 or TRBV12-4 to TRBJ2-7; the match to TRBD1 covers 9 bases. V lost 7 bases, J lost 0 bases, and 4 bases stayed unmatched. This CDR3 spans 14 amino acids. The CDR3 here is CASTRGQGSYEQYF. In nucleotides, the CDR3 is TGTGCCAGCACGAGGGGACAGGGCTCCTACGAGCAGTACTTC.